The source of this T cell receptor beta chain is a study of OX40 agonist ivuxolimab in advanced cancers. The data were produced by immunoSEQ multiplex PCR, yet TCRdb's version contains in-frame clones alone and is incomplete. The sample lists some 70,000 clones; approximately 80% were seen once. This clone occurred a few times. Its cognate antigen is unknown. It was autoimmune disease history or systemic immunosuppression that excluded patients. The CDR3 has 17 residues. CDR1 and CDR2 (germline): MDHEN, SYDVKM. V was pared by 4 bases and J by 7 bases, with 14 bases of the junction left unmatched. Whole-study findings and limits: Expanded clones belonging to CD8+ T cells outnumbered, on average, those of CD4+.

This sequence was found in an adult with an advanced solid tumor such as melanoma, head and neck, liver or kidney cancer. The sequences come from CD4+ or CD8+ T cells sorted from blood, collected in a trial of the OX40 agonist ivuxolimab. The rearrangement uses TRBV28 and TRBJ1-5, with TRBD1 matching 9 bases. The CDR3 sequence: CASSSTGTGTDWQPQHF. In DNA form, the CDR3 reads TGTGCCAGCAGTTCTACAGGGACAGGGACGGATTGGCAGCCCCAGCATTTT.